What follows is one T cell receptor (beta chain) and its context. The target of this receptor is not known. Base qualities are missing; no much larger clone stands one base away. V trim: 4 bases; J trim: 6 bases; unmatched bases: 6. Measured from the cysteine to the phenylalanine, the CDR3 is 13 residues long. Here the CDR3 DNA is all that survives: 39 bases in frame from base 1. CDR1 and CDR2 are read off the germline V gene as SGHTA and FQGNSA. TCRbeta CDR3 regions were amplified from genomic DNA using the immunoSEQ Assay, a bias-controlled multiplex PCR. In the paper's pipeline: The number of nucleated cells in each sample was estimated by amplification of reference gene primers within the assay. To quantify the absolute abundance of each unique TCRbeta CDR3 rearrangement, sequence reads were collapsed and filtered. For each sample, productive Simpson clonality was calculated as the square root of Simpson's diversity index across productive rearrangements. This immuneACCESS table, as held by TCRdb, lists in-frame sequences with V and J called but not all clones. Of the missing ones, under half trace to an unresolved V gene in checked studies; the others have no known cause. Clonal size and the V and J genes are those of that table, whereas D and trimming came from the DNA. This sample holds 50,000 to 70,000 clones; approximately 86% were observed only once. The top ten hold 6.9% of the sample.

The data belong to a study of blood T cell repertoires in COVID-19 (dated by TCRdb to the early 2020s). As for the study more broadly: Collaborator samples came from the United States, Italy and Spain and covered acute and convalescent phases of COVID-19. The repertoires were released in a freely available public database intended as a resource for research on the immune response to SARS-CoV-2. Where available, HLA class I and class II types were taken from metadata supplied by the sample provider and were not determined by assay-based typing. Subjects who had been exposed to COVID-19, were actively infected with it, or had recovered from it provided the deeply sampled blood TCRbeta repertoires that made up the dataset. Sample metadata almost always included a de-identified subject ID, COVID-19 status, age in years and sex. The material from the prospective study consisted of cDNA or gDNA derived from T cells, B-cell-depleted T cells, or PBMCs. The samples were drawn from two sources: the first 160 participants of the ongoing ImmuneRACE study, and some 1,300 subjects contributed by 6 global collaborators. Results and caveats for the whole study, not just this receptor: The quantity of clinical and demographic metadata differed by source and by participant and was supplied without curation.

Each collaborating institution followed its own protocols to collect whole blood in K2EDTA tubes. Collaborator samples were shipped for TCRbeta analysis as frozen whole blood, isolated PBMCs, or DNA extracted from either sample type. Material: peripheral blood. The source of this sequence is a man aged 50 to 60 with active COVID-19. The chain links TRBV7-2 with TRBJ2-7, with 7 bases in between that match TRBD2. For the CDR3, the sequence is CASSSWTRGEQYF. The sequenced DNA is TGTGCCAGCAGCTCTTGGACTAGAGGCGAGCAGTACTTC.